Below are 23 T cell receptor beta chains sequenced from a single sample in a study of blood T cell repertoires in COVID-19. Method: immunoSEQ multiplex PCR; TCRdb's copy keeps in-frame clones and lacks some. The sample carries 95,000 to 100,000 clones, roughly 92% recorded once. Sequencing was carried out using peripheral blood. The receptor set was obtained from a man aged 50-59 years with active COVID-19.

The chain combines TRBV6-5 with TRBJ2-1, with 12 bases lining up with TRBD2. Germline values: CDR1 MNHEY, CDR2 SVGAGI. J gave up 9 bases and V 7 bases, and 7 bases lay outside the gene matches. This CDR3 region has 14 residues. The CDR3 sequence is CASIGLAGNSEQFF. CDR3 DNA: TGTGCCAGCATCGGACTAGCGGGAAATTCTGAGCAGTTCTTC.

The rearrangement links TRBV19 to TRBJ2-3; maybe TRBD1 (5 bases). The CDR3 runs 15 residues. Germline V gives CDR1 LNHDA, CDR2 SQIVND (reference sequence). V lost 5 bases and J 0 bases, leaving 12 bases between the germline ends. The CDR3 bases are TGTGCCAGTAGTGGGGCCGGGTTAAGCACAGATACGCAGTATTTT. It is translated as CASSGAGLSTDTQYF.

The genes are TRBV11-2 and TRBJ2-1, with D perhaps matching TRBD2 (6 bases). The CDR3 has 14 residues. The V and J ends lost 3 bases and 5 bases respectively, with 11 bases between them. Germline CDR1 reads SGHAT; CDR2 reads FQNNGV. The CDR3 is CASSFRERHNEQFF. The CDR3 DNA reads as TGTGCCAGCAGCTTTCGGGAGAGACACAATGAGCAGTTCTTC.

CDR3 DNA: TGTGCCAGCAGCTTAGTCGCAGGGATAGGCACTGAAGCTTTCTTT. Translated, it gives CASSLVAGIGTEAFF. The V and J genes are TRBV11-2 and TRBJ1-1; maybe TRBD1 (5 bases). Germline CDR1 SGHAT, CDR2 FQNNGV. The CDR3 spans 15 residues. The V end was cut by 1 base, the J end by 4 bases, with 13 bases between.

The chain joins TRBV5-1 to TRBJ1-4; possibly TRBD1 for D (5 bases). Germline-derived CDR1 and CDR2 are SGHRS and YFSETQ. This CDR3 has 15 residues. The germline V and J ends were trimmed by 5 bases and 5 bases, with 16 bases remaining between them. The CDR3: CASSTKGSPNEKLFF. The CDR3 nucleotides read TGCGCCAGCAGTACAAAGGGGTCACCGAATGAAAAACTGTTTTTT.

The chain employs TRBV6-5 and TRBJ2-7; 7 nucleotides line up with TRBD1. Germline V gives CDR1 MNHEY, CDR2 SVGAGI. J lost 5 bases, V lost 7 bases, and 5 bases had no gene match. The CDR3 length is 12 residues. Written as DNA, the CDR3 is TGTGCCAGCACCGGGGACAGTCACGAGCAGTACTTC. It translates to CASTGDSHEQYF.

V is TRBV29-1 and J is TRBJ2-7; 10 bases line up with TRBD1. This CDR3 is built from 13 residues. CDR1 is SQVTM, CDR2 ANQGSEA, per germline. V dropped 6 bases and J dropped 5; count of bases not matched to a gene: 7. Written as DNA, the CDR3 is TGCAGCGTATATGAGACAGGGGGCAACGAGCAGTACTTC. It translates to CSVYETGGNEQYF.

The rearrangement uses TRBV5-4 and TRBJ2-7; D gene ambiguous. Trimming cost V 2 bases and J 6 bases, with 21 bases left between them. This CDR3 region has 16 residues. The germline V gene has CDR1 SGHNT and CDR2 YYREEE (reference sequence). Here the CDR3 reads CASSFGRREVTGEQYF. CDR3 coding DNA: TGTGCCAGCAGCTTCGGCCGTCGCGAGGTAACTGGCGAGCAGTACTTC.

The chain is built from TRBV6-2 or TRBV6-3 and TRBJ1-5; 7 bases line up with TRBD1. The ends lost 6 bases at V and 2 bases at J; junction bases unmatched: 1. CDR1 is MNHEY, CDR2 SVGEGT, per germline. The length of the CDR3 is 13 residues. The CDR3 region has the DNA TGTGCCAGCAGCGGGACAGGCAATCAGCCCCAGCATTTT. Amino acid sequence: CASSGTGNQPQHF.

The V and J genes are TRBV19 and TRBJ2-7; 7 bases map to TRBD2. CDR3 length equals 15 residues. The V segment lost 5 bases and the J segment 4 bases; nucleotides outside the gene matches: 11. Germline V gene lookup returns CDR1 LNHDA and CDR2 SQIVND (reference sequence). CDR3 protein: CASSSAGAGEYEQYF. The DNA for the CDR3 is TGTGCCAGTAGTTCTGCCGGGGCGGGAGAATACGAGCAGTACTTC.

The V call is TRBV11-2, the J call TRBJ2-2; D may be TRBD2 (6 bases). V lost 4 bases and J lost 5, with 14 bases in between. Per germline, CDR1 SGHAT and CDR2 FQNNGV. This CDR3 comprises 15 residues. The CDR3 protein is CASSWPAGRTGELFF. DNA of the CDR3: TGTGCCAGCAGCTGGCCGGCGGGAAGAACCGGGGAGCTGTTTTTT.

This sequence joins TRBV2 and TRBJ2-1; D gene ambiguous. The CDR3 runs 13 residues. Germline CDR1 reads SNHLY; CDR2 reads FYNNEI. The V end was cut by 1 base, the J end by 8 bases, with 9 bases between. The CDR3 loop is CASSEGLGDEQFF. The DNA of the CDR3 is TGTGCCAGCAGTGAAGGGTTGGGCGATGAGCAGTTCTTC.

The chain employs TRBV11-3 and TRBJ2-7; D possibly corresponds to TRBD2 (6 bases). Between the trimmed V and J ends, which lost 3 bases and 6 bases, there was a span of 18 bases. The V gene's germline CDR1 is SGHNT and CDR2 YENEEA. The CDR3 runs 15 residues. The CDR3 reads CASSLDGSAPGEQYF. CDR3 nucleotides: TGTGCCAGCAGCTTGGACGGGAGCGCCCCCGGCGAGCAGTACTTC.

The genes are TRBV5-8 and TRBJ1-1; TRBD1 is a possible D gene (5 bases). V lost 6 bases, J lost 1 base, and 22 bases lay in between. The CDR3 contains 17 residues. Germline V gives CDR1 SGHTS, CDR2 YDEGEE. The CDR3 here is CASNKLMGGVKNTEAFF. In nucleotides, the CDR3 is TGTGCCAGCAACAAACTTATGGGAGGGGTTAAGAACACTGAAGCTTTCTTT.

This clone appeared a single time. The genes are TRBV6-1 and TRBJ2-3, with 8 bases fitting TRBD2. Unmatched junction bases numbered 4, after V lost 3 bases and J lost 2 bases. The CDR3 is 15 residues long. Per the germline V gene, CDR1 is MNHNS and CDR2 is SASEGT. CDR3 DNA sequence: TGTGCCAGCAGTGACACTAGCGGTATCACAGATACGCAGTATTTT. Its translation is CASSDTSGITDTQYF.

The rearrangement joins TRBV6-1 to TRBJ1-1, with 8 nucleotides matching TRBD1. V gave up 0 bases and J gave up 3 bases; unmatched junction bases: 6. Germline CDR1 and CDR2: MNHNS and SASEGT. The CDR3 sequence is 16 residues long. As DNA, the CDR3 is TGTGCCAGCAGTGAAGCGCGGAACAGGGGGGACACTGAAGCTTTCTTT. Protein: CASSEARNRGDTEAFF.

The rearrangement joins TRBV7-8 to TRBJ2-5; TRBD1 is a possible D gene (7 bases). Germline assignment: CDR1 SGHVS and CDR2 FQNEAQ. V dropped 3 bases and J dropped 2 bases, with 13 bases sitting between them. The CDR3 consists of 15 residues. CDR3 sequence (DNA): TGTGCCAGCAGCTTCACCAGGGGGACTCAAGAGACCCAGTACTTC. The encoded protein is CASSFTRGTQETQYF.

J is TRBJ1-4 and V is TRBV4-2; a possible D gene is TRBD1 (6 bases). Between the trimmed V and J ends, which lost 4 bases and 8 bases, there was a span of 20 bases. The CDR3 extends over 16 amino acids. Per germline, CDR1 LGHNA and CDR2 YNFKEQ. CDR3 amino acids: CASSPRIQGTGEKLFF. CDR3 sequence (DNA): TGTGCCAGCAGCCCACGGATACAGGGTACGGGCGAAAAACTGTTTTTT.

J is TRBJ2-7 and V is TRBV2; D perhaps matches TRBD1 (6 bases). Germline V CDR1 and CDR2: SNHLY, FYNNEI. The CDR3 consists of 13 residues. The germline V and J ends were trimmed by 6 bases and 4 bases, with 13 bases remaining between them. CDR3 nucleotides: TGTGCCAGCAGCGATCAGGGGTTGTACGAGCAGTACTTC. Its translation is CASSDQGLYEQYF.

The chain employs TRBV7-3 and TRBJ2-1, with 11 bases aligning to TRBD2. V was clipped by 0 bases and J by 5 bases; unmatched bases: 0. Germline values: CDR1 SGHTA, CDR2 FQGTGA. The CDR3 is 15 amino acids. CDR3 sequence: CASSLTSGGDNEQFF. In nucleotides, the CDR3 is TGTGCCAGCAGCTTAACTAGCGGGGGGGACAATGAGCAGTTCTTC.

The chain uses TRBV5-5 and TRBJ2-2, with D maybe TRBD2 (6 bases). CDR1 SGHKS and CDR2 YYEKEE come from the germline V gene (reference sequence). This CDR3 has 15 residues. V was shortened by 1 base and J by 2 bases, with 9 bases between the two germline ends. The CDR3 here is CASSLKEGNTGELFF. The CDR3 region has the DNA TGTGCCAGCAGCTTGAAGGAGGGTAACACCGGGGAGCTGTTTTTT.

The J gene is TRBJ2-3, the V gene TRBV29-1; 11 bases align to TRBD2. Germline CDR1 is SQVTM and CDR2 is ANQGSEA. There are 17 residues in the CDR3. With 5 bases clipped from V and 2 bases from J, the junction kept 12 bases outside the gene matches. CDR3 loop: CSVSNLAGGPTTDTQYF. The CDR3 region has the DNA TGCAGCGTTTCAAATTTAGCGGGAGGGCCGACCACAGATACGCAGTATTTT.

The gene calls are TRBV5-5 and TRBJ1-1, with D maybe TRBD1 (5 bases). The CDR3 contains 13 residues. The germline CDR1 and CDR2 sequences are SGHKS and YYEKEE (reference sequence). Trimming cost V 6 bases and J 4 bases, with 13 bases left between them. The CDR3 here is CASTKSGSTEAFF. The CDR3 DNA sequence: TGTGCCAGCACCAAGTCAGGGTCCACTGAAGCTTTCTTT. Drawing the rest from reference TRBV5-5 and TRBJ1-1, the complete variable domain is DAGVTQSPTHLIKTRGQQVTLRCSPISGHKSVSWYQQVLGQGPQFIFQYYEKEERGRGNFPDRFSARQFPNYSSELNVNALLLGDSALYLCASTKSGSTEAFFGQGTRLTVV.